These T cell receptor beta chains were read from a single sample in a study of T cells after yellow fever vaccination. TCRdb independently ran MiXCR on the 5' RACE reads; one entry per CDR3 protein. The table shows more than 350,000 distinct CDR3 sequences, with under 14% occurring only once. The sample was PBMCs, taken on the day of the first yellow fever vaccination. The source of these receptors is a young man who received the YFV17D yellow fever vaccine. Both conserved end residues are part of each CDR3. A D gene is named only where the DNA matches it firmly. Part of the rows lack a size; the others show once, few, many or a class for expanded clones.

d_gene	v_gene	abundance	len	j_gene	CDR3aa	CDR3nt
-	TRBV19	many	13	TRBJ1-5	CASSDRLNQPQHF	TGTGCCAGTAGTGACAGGTTAAATCAGCCCCAGCATTTT
-	TRBV11-2	few	16	TRBJ1-3	CASSAYWAFSGNTIYF	TGTGCCAGCTCTGCTTATTGGGCCTTCTCTGGAAACACCATATATTTT
TRBD1	TRBV20-1	-	13	TRBJ2-1	CSARLQGMDEQFF	TGCAGTGCTAGATTACAGGGGATGGATGAGCAGTTCTTC
TRBD2	TRBV7-3	many	16	TRBJ2-5	CASSIGLAGGKETQYF	TGTGCCAGCAGCATAGGACTAGCGGGGGGGAAAGAGACCCAGTACTTC
TRBD1	TRBV11-1	-	18	TRBJ1-2	CASSSTRDRNMGGYGYTF	TGTGCCAGCAGCTCAACCCGGGACAGGAACATGGGAGGATATGGCTACACCTTC
-	TRBV6-1	few	15	TRBJ1-5	CASSPEARGNQPQHF	TGTGCCAGCAGTCCAGAGGCCCGAGGAAATCAGCCCCAGCATTTT
-	TRBV5-1	-	18	TRBJ2-1	CASSFPAREQNSYNEQFF	TGCGCCAGCAGCTTCCCGGCCAGGGAGCAGAACTCCTACAATGAGCAGTTCTTC
-	TRBV7-9	-	16	TRBJ2-3	CASSSLTVTLTDTQYF	TGTGCCAGCAGCTCCCTGACAGTTACTCTCACAGATACGCAGTATTTT
-	TRBV6-1	few	14	TRBJ1-1	CASRGFARRTEAFF	TGTGCCAGCAGGGGCTTCGCCCGCCGGACTGAAGCTTTCTTT
-	TRBV29-1	few	12	TRBJ2-1	CSAMRGGNEQFF	TGCAGCGCAATGCGAGGGGGAAATGAGCAGTTCTTC
TRBD1	TRBV27	-	16	TRBJ1-6	CASSSGQGAYNSPLHF	TGTGCCAGCAGTTCAGGACAGGGGGCGTATAATTCACCCCTCCACTTT
-	TRBV12-3/TRBV12-4	-	13	TRBJ2-3	CASSFTETDTQYF	TGTGCCAGCAGTTTCACTGAGACAGATACGCAGTATTTT
-	TRBV11-2	many	13	TRBJ2-3	CASSLDQGDTQYF	TGTGCCAGCAGCTTAGATCAGGGAGATACGCAGTATTTT
-	TRBV7-2	few	15	TRBJ1-5	CASSFIAGNHQPQHF	TGTGCCAGCAGCTTCATAGCGGGCAACCATCAGCCCCAGCATTTT
-	TRBV7-9	once	14	TRBJ2-5	CASSTAQVGETQYF	TGTGCCAGCAGCACAGCACAGGTGGGGGAGACCCAGTACTTC
TRBD1	TRBV4-3	-	14	TRBJ1-2	CASSQEAGGYGYTF	TGCGCCAGCAGCCAAGAGGCAGGGGGCTATGGCTACACCTTC
-	TRBV20-1	-	14	TRBJ2-7	CSAAGVQGSYEQYF	TGCAGTGCCGCCGGGGTGCAGGGTTCCTACGAGCAGTACTTC
-	TRBV25-1	many	14	TRBJ1-6	CASSEGRLSSPLHF	TGTGCCAGCAGTGAAGGGCGTCTGAGTTCACCCCTCCACTTT
-	TRBV5-1	few	14	TRBJ2-5	CASSVRPVQETQYF	TGCGCCAGCAGCGTGCGACCTGTACAAGAGACCCAGTACTTC
-	TRBV4-3	many	16	TRBJ2-3	CASSQGLGYDTDTQYF	TGCGCCAGCAGCCAAGGGTTGGGGTATGACACAGATACGCAGTATTTT
-	TRBV2	few	16	TRBJ2-2	CASSALGTRNTGELFF	TGTGCCAGCAGTGCGCTAGGGACGAGGAACACCGGGGAGCTGTTTTTT
-	TRBV5-1	few	16	TRBJ2-2	CASSHLGTANTGELFF	TGCGCCAGCAGCCATCTAGGGACGGCTAACACCGGGGAGCTGTTTTTT
-	TRBV12-3/TRBV12-4	many	13	TRBJ1-1	CASSFGRNTEAFF	TGTGCCAGCAGTTTCGGACGGAACACTGAAGCTTTCTTT
-	TRBV27	few	14	TRBJ1-5	CASSRGARDQPQHF	TGTGCCAGCAGTCGGGGGGCCAGGGATCAGCCCCAGCATTTT
-	TRBV19	few	14	TRBJ2-1	CASSINRDLIGQFF	TGTGCCAGTAGTATTAACCGAGATCTCATCGGGCAGTTCTTC
TRBD2	TRBV5-1	many	14	TRBJ2-5	CASRTGLAGQTQYF	TGCGCCAGCAGGACCGGACTAGCGGGCCAGACCCAGTACTTC
TRBD1	TRBV3-1	-	16	TRBJ2-5	CASSRFGQGEGETQYF	TGTGCCAGCAGTCGGTTTGGACAGGGGGAAGGAGAGACCCAGTACTTC
-	TRBV5-1	-	16	TRBJ2-3	CASSNDPATSGGTQYF	TGCGCCAGCAGTAATGACCCAGCAACCTCGGGTGGCACGCAGTATTTT